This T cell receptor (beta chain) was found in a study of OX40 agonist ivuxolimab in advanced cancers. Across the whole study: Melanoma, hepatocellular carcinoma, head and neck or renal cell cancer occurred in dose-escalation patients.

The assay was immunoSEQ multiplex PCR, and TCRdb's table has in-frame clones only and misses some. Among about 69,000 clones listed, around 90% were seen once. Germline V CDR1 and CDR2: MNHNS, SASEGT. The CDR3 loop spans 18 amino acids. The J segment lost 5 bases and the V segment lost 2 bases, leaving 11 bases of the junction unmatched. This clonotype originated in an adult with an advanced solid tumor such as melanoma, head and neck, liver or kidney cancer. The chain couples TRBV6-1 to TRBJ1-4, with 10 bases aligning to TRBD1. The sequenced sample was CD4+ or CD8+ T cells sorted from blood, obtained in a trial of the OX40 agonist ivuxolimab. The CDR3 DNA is TGTGCCAGCAGTGAATATGGGACAGGGGTCGTATCGAATGAAAAACTGTTTTTT. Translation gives CASSEYGTGVVSNEKLFF.